The subject of this entry is one T cell receptor (beta chain). The antigen is unknown. These data originate in a study of T cell responses to AZD1222 COVID-19 vaccine. Germline V lookup: CDR1 LGHNA, CDR2 YNFKEQ. The CDR3 covers 17 residues. Trimming took 0 bases from V and 8 from J, leaving 19 bases between them. Whole-study results and caveats: Receipt of two AZD1222 doses was followed by a rise in Spike-specific TCR breadth and depth.

Generated by immunoSEQ multiplex PCR, the TCRdb table keeps only in-frame clones and is missing some. The data contain some 130,000 clones, 92% of them singletons. This rearrangement joins TRBV4-2 to TRBJ1-4, with a weak D call TRBD1 (5 bases). The clonotype was recovered from an adult who received the AZD1222 COVID-19 vaccine. Sample: peripheral blood, taken 28 days after the second AZD1222 dose. CDR3 amino acids: CASSQDFSGQAREKLFF. The CDR3 DNA reads TGTGCCAGCAGCCAAGATTTCTCGGGGCAGGCAAGGGAAAAACTGTTTTTT.